The subject of this entry is one T cell receptor beta chain. The antigen is unknown. 60 Vbeta and 13 Jbeta primers were used in PCR. Profiling relied on immunoSEQ multiplex PCR, and the TCRdb table lists in-frame clones only, not all of them. The sample has roughly 170,000 clones; roughly 83% are singletons. The record originates from a study of cytomegalovirus exposure and HLA in healthy donors. Findings and limits, study-wide: According to a later analysis, donors in an Asian-associated ancestry cluster reportedly had fewer N-insertions than the roughly 640-donor mean. Researchers had no immune exposure information except CMV serostatus available.

This receptor was obtained from a man aged 25 to 40 in good health and CMV-seronegative. Sequenced: PBMCs.

The CDR3 coding sequence is TGCGCCAGCAGCTTGGATTGGGCAGGGGGCAGGACTGAAGCTTTCTTT. This codes for CASSLDWAGGRTEAFF. V usage is TRBV5-1 and J usage is TRBJ1-1, with 8 bases fitting TRBD1. The CDR3 totals 16 residues. CDR1 is SGHRS and CDR2 is YFSETQ in the germline V gene. Germline trimming cut 0 bases from V and 5 bases from J; bases unmatched to any gene: 9.